This TCR beta chain was captured in a study of spatial heterogeneity in lung cancer. Time point specified: sample taken at primary tumor resection. Study conclusions and caveats: Within tumors, counts of expanded alpha and beta TCRs tracked tumor mutation counts.

Points on this clonotype: Antigen specificity is unknown. The size of this beta chain means little, since it is a stray read in a library made for alpha chains.

Via MiXCR, TCRdb re-called the 5' RACE reads, giving one row per CDR3 protein. The top ten hold around two thirds of the sample, which has thousands of distinct CDR3 sequences, under 55% seen once. This receptor was obtained from a male donor with early-stage non-small cell lung cancer. Specimen: lung tumor tissue, collected at surgery.

CDR3 sequence reads: CASSRGHFETQYF. In nucleotides, the CDR3 is TGTGCCAGCAGCCGGGGACATTTTGAGACCCAGTACTTC. The rearrangement links TRBV28 to TRBJ2-5; the D gene is possibly TRBD1 (6 bases). The germline V gene encodes CDR1 MDHEN and CDR2 SYDVKM. The CDR3 has 13 residues. V gave up 6 bases and J gave up 5 bases, with 13 bases separating them.